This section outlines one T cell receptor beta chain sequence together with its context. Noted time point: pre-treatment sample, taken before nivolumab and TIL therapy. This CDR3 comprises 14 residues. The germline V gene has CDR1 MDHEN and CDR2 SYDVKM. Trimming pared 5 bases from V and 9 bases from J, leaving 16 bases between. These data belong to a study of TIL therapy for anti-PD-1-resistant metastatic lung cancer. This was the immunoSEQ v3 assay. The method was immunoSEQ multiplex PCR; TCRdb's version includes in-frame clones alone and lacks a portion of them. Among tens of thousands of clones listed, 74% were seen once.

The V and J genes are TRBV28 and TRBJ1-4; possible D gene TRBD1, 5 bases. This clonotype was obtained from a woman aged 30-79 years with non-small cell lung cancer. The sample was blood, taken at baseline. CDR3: CASSVGGSSQKLFF. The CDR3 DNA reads TGTGCCAGCAGTGTGGGGGGGAGTTCCCAAAAACTGTTTTTT.